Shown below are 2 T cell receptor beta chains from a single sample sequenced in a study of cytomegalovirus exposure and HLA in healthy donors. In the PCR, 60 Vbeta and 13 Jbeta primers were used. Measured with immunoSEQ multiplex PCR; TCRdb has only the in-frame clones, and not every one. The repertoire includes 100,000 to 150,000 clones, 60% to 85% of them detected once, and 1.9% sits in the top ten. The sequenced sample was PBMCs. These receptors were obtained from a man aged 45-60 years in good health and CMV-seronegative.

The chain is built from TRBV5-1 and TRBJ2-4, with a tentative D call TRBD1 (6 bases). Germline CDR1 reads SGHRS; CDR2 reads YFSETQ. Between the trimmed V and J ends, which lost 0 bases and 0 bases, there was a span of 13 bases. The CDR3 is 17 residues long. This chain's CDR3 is CASSLEAQGLAKNIQYF. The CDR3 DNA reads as TGCGCCAGCAGCTTGGAGGCTCAGGGGTTAGCCAAAAACATTCAGTACTTC. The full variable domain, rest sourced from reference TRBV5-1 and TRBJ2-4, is KAGVTQTPRYLIKTRGQQVTLSCSPISGHRSVSWYQQTPGQGLQFLFEYFSETQRNKGNFPGRFSGRQFSNSRSEMNVSTLELGDSALYLCASSLEAQGLAKNIQYFGAGTRLSVL.

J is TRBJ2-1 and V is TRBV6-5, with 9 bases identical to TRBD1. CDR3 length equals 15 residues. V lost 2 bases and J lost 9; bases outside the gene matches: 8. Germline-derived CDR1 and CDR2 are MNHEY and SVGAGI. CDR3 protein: CASSYPDRGVAEQFF. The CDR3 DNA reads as TGTGCCAGCAGTTACCCGGACAGGGGTGTGGCTGAGCAGTTCTTC.